The clone carrying this T cell receptor (beta chain) has a single count. As yet, its antigen is unknown. The same CDR3 also results from other DNA sequences found in this sample. The repertoire was sequenced with immunoSEQ multiplex PCR; TCRdb's copy has only in-frame clones and lacks some. The profile shows about 980,000 clones, over 60% of them singletons. This sample was taken from a study of shared clonotypes between healthy human individuals. The CDR3 is 15 residues long. Germline CDR1 SGHRS, CDR2 YFSETQ. V shed 1 base and J 5 bases; nucleotides not matched to a gene: 5. General observations from the study: Generally, naive subsets came out with larger estimated richness than memory subsets. The genetic and exposure-history diversity represented was limited by few donors.

This clonotype was sampled from a man aged 18 to 35 in good health. The chain employs TRBV5-1 and TRBJ1-5; 8 positions agree with TRBD1. The sample comprised memory CD4+ T cells sorted from blood. Stated subset: CD45RA-negative fraction. The CDR3 region has the DNA TGCGCCAGCAGCTTGTCAGGACAGGGTGATCAGCCCCAGCATTTT. This translates into CASSLSGQGDQPQHF.